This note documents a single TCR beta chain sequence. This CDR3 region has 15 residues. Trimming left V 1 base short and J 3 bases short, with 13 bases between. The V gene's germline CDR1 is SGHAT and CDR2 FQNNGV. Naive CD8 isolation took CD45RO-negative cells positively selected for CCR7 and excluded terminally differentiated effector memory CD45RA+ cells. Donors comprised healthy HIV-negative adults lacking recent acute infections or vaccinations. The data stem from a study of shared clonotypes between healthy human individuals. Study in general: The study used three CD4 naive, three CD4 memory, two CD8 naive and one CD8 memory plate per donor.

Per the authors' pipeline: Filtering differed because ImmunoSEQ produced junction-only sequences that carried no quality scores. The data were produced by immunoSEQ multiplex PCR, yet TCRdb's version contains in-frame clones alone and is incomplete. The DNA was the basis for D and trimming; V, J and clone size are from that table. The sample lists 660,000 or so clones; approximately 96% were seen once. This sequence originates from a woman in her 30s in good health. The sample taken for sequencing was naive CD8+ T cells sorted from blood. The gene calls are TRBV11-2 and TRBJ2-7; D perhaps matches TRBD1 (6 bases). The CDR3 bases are TGTGCCAGCAGCTTAGTTCTGGACAGCTACTACGAGCAGTACTTC. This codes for CASSLVLDSYYEQYF.